The 11 T cell receptor beta chains presented below share a single source sample, sequenced in a study of post-analysis software for immune sequencing data. General study results and limits: Patients showed TRBV5-6, TRBV5-1 and TRBV20-1 among 4 or 5 TRBV segments more frequent than in controls.

Sequencing libraries made from TCR beta cDNA carried unique molecular identifiers. TCRdb reprocessed the PCR reads with MiXCR, giving one entry per CDR3 protein. The sample holds 250,000 to 300,000 distinct CDR3 sequences, about 40% seen once. Their antigens are not known. The material sequenced was blood. The receptor set was obtained from a girl aged 5-17 years with multiple sclerosis.

This clonotype was recorded at least ten times. CDR3 sequence: CASSFYQLAGGTDEQFF. CDR3 coding DNA: TGTGCCAGCAGCTTTTACCAGCTAGCGGGGGGGACGGATGAGCAGTTCTTC. The gene calls are TRBV7-3 and TRBJ2-1, with 12 bases identical to TRBD2. Germline-derived CDR1 and CDR2 are SGHTA and FQGTGA. Trimming removed 3 bases from V and 8 bases from J; junction bases left unmatched: 11. The CDR3 has 17 residues.

This clonotype has just a few counts. CDR3 coding DNA: TGTGCCAGCCTCGAGCGGGGATACACCGGGGAGCTGTTTTTT. This codes for CASLERGYTGELFF. The V call is TRBV2, the J call TRBJ2-2; 7 bases align to TRBD2. The germline V gene encodes CDR1 SNHLY and CDR2 FYNNEI. Trimming cost V 8 bases and J 3 bases; bases outside gene matches: 6. CDR3 length equals 14 residues. The whole variable domain, filled in from reference TRBV2 and TRBJ2-2, reads EPEVTQTPSHQVTQMGQEVILRCVPISNHLYFYWYRQILGQKVEFLVSFYNNEISEKSEIFDDQFSVERPDGSNFTLKIRSTKLEDSAMYFCASLERGYTGELFFGEGSRLTVL.

V gene TRBV6-5 combines with J gene TRBJ2-3; TRBD2 agrees at 13 bases. The trim removed 0 bases at V and 4 bases at J, leaving 10 bases unmatched. CDR3 length: 19 amino acids. Germline V CDR1 and CDR2: MNHEY, SVGAGI. This CDR3 reads CASSYSGLAGDVGADTQYF. The CDR3 DNA sequence: TGTGCCAGCAGTTACTCCGGACTAGCGGGAGATGTCGGAGCAGATACGCAGTATTTT.

As concerns this clonotype: Just one base apart from a much larger clone, this may be a read error. The genes are TRBV10-3 and TRBJ2-3; possible D gene TRBD1, 6 bases. Germline values: CDR1 ENHRY, CDR2 SYGVKD. The CDR3 has 14 residues. CDR3 loop: CAISAVGQSDAQYF. The DNA for the CDR3 is TGTGCCATCAGTGCGGTCGGACAGTCAGATGCGCAGTATTTT.

For this clonotype: Since the CDR3 does not end with the conserved phenylalanine or tryptophan, this likely comes from a read error. The chain recombines TRBV7-9 with TRBJ2-1; D gene unclear. Germline V lookup: CDR1 SEHNR, CDR2 FQNEAQ (reference sequence). This CDR3 spans 15 amino acids. Trimming took off 5 bases at V and 8 bases at J, with 19 bases between the two ends. Here the CDR3 DNA reads TGTGCCAGCAGCAGGGAAGGGTCAGGAACCGATGAGCAGTTCTCC. Amino acid sequence: CASSREGSGTDEQFS.

V is TRBV30 and J is TRBJ1-2, with 10 bases that match TRBD1. The germline CDR1 and CDR2 sequences are GTSNPN and SVGIG (reference sequence). The junction had 7 bases not matched to a gene; V was cut back by 4 bases and J by 5 bases. The CDR3 loop spans 14 amino acids. CDR3 in amino acids: CAWISGTGAYGYTF. The CDR3 DNA sequence: TGTGCCTGGATATCCGGGACAGGGGCTTATGGCTACACCTTC.

This clonotype was seen at least ten times. J is TRBJ2-1 and V is TRBV29-1, with 13 bases aligning to TRBD2. The length of the CDR3 is 17 residues. Germline loops: CDR1 SQVTM, CDR2 ANQGSEA. The ends lost 7 bases at V and 7 bases at J; junction bases unmatched: 16. The CDR3 DNA sequence: TGCAGCGCTACCCCGGGTCAGACTAGCGGGGGGCATAATGAGCAGTTCTTC. Residues: CSATPGQTSGGHNEQFF.

Worth noting for this clonotype: This sequence may be a read error, since a much larger clone differs from it by one base. The chain uses TRBV5-1 and TRBJ2-3, with D possibly being TRBD1 (6 bases). The CDR3 has 18 residues. Per germline, CDR1 SGHRS and CDR2 YFSETQ. This chain's CDR3 is CASSFINGQTRFPDAQYF. The CDR3, as DNA: TGCGCCAGCAGCTTCATTAACGGACAGACCAGGTTCCCAGATGCGCAGTATTTT.

This clonotype was seen many times. CDR3 DNA: TGTGCCAGCAGAGAGACAGGGGATGCTTTCTTT. It encodes CASRETGDAFF. This rearrangement joins TRBV12-3 or TRBV12-4 to TRBJ1-1, with 8 bases aligning to TRBD1. The junction had 5 bases not matched to a gene; V was cut back by 6 bases and J by 11 bases. The CDR3 is 11 residues long.

The chain has TRBV13 and TRBJ2-1; unclear D gene. V gave up 1 base and J gave up 9 bases, with 7 bases separating them. The CDR3 runs 12 residues. CDR1 is PRHDT and CDR2 is FYEKMQ in the germline V gene (reference sequence). The CDR3 nucleotides read TGTGCCAGCAGCTTAGCGGCGTCTGAGCAGTTCTTC. This encodes CASSLAASEQFF.

V and J are TRBV20-1 and TRBJ2-1; weak D call: TRBD2 (6 bases). CDR1 is DFQATT and CDR2 is SNEGSKA in the germline V gene (reference sequence). The CDR3 length is 15 residues. V lost 6 bases and J lost 9, with 24 bases in between. The CDR3 coding sequence is TGCAGTGCGCGAAGACGGGACGGGGGTGTCGGTGAGCAGTTCTTC. Translating it yields CSARRRDGGVGEQFF.